This T cell receptor (beta chain) was recorded in a study of shared clonotypes between healthy human individuals. Germline CDR1 SGDLS, CDR2 YYNGEE. There are 15 residues in the CDR3. Trimming removed 0 bases from V and 0 bases from J, with 7 bases in between. Sorted-subset replicate PCRs used 200 ng of genomic DNA. This amount corresponded to tens of thousands of T cell genomes. Sequencing was performed with immunoSEQ multiplex PCR; in TCRdb, only in-frame clones are kept and a portion is missing. The sample yields fewer than 2.5 million clones, roughly 93% seen once. The chain links TRBV9 to TRBJ1-5; D ambiguous. The sequence derives from a man younger than 35 in good health. Some clones in this sample may be carry-over from other donors' samples. Sequencing was performed on naive CD4+ T cells from PBMCs. The sample's subset: CD45RA+ positively selected. CDR3 DNA sequence: TGTGCCAGCAGCGTAGGCCTAGATAGCAATCAGCCCCAGCATTTT. It yields the protein CASSVGLDSNQPQHF.